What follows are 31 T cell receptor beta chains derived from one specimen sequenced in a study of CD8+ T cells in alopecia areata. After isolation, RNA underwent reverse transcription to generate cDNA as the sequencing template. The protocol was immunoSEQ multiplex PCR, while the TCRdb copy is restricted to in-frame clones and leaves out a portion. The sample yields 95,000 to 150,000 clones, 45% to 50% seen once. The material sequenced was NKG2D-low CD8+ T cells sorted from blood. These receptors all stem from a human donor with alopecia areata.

The DNA of the CDR3 is TGCGCCAGCAGCTTGGTTGCGCGGGGGGTAGCCGATACGCAGTATTTT. Its protein product is CASSLVARGVADTQYF. This chain links TRBV5-1 with TRBJ2-3; TRBD2 matches 8 bases. Trimming removed 0 bases from V and 6 bases from J; junction bases left unmatched: 9. Germline CDR1 SGHRS, CDR2 YFSETQ. This CDR3 spans 16 amino acids.

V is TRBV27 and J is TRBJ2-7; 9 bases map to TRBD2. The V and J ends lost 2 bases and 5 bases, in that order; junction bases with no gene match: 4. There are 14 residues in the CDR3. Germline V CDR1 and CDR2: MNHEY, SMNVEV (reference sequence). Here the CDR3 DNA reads TGTGCCAGCAGTTTACAAGCGGGAGGCGACGAGCAGTACTTC. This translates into CASSLQAGGDEQYF.

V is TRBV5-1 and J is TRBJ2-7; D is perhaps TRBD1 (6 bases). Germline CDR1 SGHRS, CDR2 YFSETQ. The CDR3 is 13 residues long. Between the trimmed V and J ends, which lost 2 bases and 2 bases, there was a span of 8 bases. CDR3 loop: CASSLDRTYEQYF. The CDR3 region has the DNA TGCGCCAGCAGCTTAGACAGGACCTACGAGCAGTACTTC.

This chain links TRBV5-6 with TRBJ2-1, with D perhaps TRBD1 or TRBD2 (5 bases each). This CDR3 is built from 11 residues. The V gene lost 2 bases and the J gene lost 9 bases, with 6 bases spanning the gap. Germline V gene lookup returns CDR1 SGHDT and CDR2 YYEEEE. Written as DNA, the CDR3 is TGTGCCAGCAGCTTTGGGGGTGAGCAGTTCTTC. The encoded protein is CASSFGGEQFF.

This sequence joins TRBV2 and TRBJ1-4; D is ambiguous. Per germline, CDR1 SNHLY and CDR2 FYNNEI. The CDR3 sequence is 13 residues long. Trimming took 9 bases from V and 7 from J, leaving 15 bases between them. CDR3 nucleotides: TGTGCCAGGCCTGAGAGGGCCGCTGAAAAACTGTTTTTT. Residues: CARPERAAEKLFF.

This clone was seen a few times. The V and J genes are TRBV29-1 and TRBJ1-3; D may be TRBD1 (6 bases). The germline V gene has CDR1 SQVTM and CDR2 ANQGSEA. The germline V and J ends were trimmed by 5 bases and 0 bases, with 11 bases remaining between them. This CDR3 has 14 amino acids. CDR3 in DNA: TGCAGCGTTTCGGACAGCAGCTCTGGAAACACCATATATTTT. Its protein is CSVSDSSSGNTIYF.

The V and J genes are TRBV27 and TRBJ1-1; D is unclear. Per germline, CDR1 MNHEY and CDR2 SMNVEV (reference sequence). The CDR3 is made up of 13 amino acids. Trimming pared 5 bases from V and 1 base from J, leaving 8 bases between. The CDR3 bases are TGTGCCAGCAGTGCCCCAGAGAACACTGAAGCTTTCTTT. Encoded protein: CASSAPENTEAFF.

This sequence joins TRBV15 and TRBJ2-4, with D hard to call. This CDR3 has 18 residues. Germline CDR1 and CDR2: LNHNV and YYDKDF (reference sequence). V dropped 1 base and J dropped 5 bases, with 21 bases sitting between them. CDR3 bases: TGTGCCACCAGCAGAGGGAACGGACCCTCTTACGGCGAAAACATTCAGTACTTC. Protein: CATSRGNGPSYGENIQYF.

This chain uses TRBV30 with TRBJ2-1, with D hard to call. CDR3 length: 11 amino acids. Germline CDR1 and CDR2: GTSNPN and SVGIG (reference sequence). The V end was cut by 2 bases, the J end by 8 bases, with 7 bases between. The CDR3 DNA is TGTGCCTGGAGTTACCGGGATGAGCAGTTCTTC. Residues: CAWSYRDEQFF.

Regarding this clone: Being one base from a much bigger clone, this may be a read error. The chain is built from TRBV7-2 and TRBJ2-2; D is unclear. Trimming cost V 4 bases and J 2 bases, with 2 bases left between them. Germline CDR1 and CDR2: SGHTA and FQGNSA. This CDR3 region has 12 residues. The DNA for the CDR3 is TGTGCCAGCAGCTCAAACACCGGGGAGCTGTTTTTT. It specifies CASSSNTGELFF.

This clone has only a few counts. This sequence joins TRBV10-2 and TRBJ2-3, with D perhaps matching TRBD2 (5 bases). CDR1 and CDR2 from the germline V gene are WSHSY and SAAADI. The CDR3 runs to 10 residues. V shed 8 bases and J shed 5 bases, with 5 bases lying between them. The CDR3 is CASEGDTQYF. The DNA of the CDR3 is TGCGCCAGCGAGGGAGATACGCAGTATTTT.

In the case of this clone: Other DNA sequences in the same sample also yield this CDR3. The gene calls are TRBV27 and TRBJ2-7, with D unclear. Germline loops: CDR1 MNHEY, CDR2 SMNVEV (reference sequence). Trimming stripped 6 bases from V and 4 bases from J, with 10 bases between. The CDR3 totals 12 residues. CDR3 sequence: CASRGPSYEQYF. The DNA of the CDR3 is TGTGCCAGCAGGGGCCCGTCGTACGAGCAGTACTTC.

The CDR3: CASRPDPGLAGGSGDTQYF. DNA of the CDR3: TGTGCCAGCAGGCCTGACCCCGGACTAGCGGGAGGAAGTGGAGATACGCAGTATTTT. The rearrangement joins TRBV28 to TRBJ2-3; TRBD2 matches 14 bases. The CDR3 length is 19 residues. The germline V gene has CDR1 MDHEN and CDR2 SYDVKM. With V trimmed by 6 bases and J by 5 bases, 16 bases remained unmatched.

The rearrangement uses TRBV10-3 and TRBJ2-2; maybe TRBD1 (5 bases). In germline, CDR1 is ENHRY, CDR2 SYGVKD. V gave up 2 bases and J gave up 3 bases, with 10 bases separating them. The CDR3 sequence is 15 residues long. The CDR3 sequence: CAISENSRDTGELFF. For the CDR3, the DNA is TGTGCCATCAGTGAGAATAGCAGGGACACCGGGGAGCTGTTTTTT.

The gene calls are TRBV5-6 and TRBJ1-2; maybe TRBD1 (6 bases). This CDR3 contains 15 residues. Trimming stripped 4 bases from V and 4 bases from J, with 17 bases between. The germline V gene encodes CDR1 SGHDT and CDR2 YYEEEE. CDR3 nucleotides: TGTGCCAGCAGCCCAGGACAGTTTGGAGCCTATGGCTACACCTTC. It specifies CASSPGQFGAYGYTF. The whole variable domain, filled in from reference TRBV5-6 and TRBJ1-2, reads DAGVTQSPTHLIKTRGQQVTLRCSPKSGHDTVSWYQQALGQGPQFIFQYYEEEERQRGNFPDRFSGHQFPNYSSELNVNALLLGDSALYLCASSPGQFGAYGYTFGSGTRLTVV.

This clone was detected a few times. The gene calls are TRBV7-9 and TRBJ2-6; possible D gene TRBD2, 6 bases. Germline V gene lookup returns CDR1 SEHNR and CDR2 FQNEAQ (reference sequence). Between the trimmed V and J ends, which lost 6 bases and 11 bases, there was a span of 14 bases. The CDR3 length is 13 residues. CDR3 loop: CASRRPVADVLTF. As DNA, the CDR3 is TGTGCCAGCAGACGTCCGGTAGCGGACGTCCTGACTTTC. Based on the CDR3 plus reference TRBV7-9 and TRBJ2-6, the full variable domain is DTGVSQNPRHKITKRGQNVTFRCDPISEHNRLYWYRQTLGQGPEFLTYFQNEAQLEKSRLLSDRFSAERPKGSFSTLEIQRTEQGDSAMYLCASRRPVADVLTFGAGSRLTVL.

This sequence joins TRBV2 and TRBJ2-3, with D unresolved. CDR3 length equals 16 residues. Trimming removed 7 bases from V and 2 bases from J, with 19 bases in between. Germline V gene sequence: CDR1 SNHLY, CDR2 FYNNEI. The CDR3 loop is CASTFYDVPSTDTQYF. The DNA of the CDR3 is TGTGCCAGCACTTTTTACGACGTCCCATCCACAGATACGCAGTATTTT.

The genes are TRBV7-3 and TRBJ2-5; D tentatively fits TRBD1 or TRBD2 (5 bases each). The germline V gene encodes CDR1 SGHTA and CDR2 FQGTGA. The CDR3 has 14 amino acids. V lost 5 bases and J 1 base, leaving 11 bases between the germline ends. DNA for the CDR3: TGTGCCAGCAGCCACCGGGACGGCCAAGAGACCCAGTACTTC. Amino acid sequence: CASSHRDGQETQYF. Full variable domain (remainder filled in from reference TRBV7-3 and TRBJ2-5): GAGVSQTPSNKVTEKGKYVELRCDPISGHTALYWYRQSLGQGPEFLIYFQGTGAADDSGLPNDRFFAVRPEGSVSTLKIQRTERGDSAVYLCASSHRDGQETQYFGPGTRLLVL.

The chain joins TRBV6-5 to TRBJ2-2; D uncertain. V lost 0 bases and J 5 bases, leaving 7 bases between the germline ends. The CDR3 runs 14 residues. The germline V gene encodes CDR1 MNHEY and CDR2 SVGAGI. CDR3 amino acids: CASSYSVETGELFF. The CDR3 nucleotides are TGTGCCAGCAGTTACTCGGTTGAGACCGGGGAGCTGTTTTTT.

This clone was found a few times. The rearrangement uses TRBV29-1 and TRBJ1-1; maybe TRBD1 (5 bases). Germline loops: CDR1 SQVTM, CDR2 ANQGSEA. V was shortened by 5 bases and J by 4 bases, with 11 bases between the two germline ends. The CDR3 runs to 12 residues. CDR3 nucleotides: TGCAGCGTTTCCGGGACGAGCACTGAAGCTTTCTTT. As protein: CSVSGTSTEAFF.

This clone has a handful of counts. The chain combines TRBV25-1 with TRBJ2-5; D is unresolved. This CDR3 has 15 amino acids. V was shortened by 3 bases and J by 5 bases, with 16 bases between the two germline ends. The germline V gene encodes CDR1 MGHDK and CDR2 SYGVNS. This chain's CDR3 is CASSDDRPHRETQYF. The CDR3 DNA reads TGTGCCAGCAGTGACGACCGTCCCCACCGGGAGACCCAGTACTTC.

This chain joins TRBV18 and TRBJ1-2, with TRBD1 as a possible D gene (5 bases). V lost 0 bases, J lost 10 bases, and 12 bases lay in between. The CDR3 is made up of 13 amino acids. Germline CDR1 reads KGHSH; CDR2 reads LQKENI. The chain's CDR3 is CASSPPGDVLYTF. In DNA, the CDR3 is TGTGCCAGCTCACCACCGGGGGATGTGCTCTACACCTTC.

CDR3 nucleotide sequence: TGTGCCAGCAGTTCAATCCCGGGACAGGGCGACGAGCAGTACTTC. Amino acid sequence: CASSSIPGQGDEQYF. This chain joins TRBV7-6 and TRBJ2-7; 9 bases are shared with TRBD1. With 6 bases clipped from V and 5 bases from J, the junction kept 11 bases outside the gene matches. The germline V gene has CDR1 SGHVS and CDR2 FNYEAQ. The CDR3 is 15 amino acids.

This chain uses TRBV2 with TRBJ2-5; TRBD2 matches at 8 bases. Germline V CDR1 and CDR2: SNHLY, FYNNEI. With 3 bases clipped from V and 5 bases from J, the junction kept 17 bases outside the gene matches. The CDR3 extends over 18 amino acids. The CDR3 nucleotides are TGTGCCAGCAGTGACGACCCCGCCGGGGCGGGAGGAGATGAGACCCAGTACTTC. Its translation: CASSDDPAGAGGDETQYF.

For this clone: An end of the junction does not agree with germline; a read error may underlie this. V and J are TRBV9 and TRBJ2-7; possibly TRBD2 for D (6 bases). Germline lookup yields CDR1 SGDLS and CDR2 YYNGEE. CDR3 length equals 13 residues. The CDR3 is CASSGGLTYEQYF. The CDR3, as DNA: TGTGCCAGTAGCGGAGGCTTAACCTACGAGCAGTACTTC.

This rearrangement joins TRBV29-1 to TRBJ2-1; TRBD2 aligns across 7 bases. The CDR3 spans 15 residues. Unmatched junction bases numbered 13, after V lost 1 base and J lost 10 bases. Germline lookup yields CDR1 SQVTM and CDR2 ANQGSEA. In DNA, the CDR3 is TGCAGCGTTGAAGTTATAGGTCGACCCGGGGGGGAGCAGTTCTTC. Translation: CSVEVIGRPGGEQFF.

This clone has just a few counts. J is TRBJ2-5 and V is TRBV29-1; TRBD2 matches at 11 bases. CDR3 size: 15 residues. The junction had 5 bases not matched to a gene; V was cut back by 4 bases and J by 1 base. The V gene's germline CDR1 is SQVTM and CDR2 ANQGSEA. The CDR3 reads CSVGPSGRLQETQYF. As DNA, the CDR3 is TGCAGCGTTGGCCCTAGCGGGAGGCTCCAAGAGACCCAGTACTTC. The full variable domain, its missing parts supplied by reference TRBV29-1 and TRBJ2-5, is SAVISQKPSRDICQRGTSLTIQCQVDSQVTMMFWYRQQPGQSLTLIATANQGSEATYESGFVIDKFPISRPNLTFSTLTVSNMSPEDSSIYLCSVGPSGRLQETQYFGPGTRLLVL.

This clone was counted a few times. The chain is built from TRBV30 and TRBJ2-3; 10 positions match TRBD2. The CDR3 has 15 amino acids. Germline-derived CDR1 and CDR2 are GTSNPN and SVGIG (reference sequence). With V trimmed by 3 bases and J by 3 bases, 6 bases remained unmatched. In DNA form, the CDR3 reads TGTGCCTGGAGCTTTGGGACTAGCGTTACAGATACGCAGTATTTT. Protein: CAWSFGTSVTDTQYF. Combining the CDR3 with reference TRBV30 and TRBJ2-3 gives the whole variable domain SQTIHQWPATLVQPVGSPLSLECTVEGTSNPNLYWYRQAAGRGLQLLFYSVGIGQISSEVPQNLSASRPQDRQFILSSKKLLLSDSGFYLCAWSFGTSVTDTQYFGPGTRLTVL.

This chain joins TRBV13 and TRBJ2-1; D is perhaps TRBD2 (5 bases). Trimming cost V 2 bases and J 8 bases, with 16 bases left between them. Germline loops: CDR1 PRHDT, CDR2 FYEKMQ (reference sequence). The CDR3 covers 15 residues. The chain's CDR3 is CASSLRAAARHEQFF. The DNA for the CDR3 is TGTGCCAGCAGCTTAAGGGCAGCGGCCAGGCATGAGCAGTTCTTC.

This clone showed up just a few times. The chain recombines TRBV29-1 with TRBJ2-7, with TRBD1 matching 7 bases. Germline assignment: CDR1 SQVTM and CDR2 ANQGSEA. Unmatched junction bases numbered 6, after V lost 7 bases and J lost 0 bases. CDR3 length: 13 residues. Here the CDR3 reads CSGIGTVSYEQYF. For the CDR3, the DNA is TGCAGCGGTATCGGGACAGTCTCCTACGAGCAGTACTTC.

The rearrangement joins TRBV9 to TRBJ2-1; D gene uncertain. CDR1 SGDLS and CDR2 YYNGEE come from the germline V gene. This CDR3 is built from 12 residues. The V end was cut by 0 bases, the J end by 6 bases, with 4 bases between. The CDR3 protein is CASSVDLNEQFF. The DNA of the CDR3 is TGTGCCAGCAGCGTAGACCTCAATGAGCAGTTCTTC.